One T cell receptor beta chain is described in this entry. The target antigen is unknown. From RNA, the CDR3 regions of TCR beta chains were amplified and sequenced. HTBI primers were employed in first-round RT-PCR, then a second-round multiplex PCR followed. TCRdb ran MiXCR on the multiplex PCR reads and lists one entry per CDR3 protein. The table records about 210,000 distinct CDR3 sequences, around 30% of them present only once. The CDR3 contains 18 residues. Germline V gene lookup returns CDR1 MNHEY and CDR2 SMNVEV (reference sequence). V was clipped by 6 bases and J by 4 bases; unmatched bases: 14. These data belong to a study of Graves' ophthalmopathy and Graves' hyperthyroidism. Study-level points and caveats: Among thyroid clonotypes expanded above 0.001 frequency, most also appeared in blood. In separating ophthalmopathy from stable hyperthyroidism, a 13-signature model achieved nearly 90% sensitivity and nearly 84% specificity.

This receptor was obtained from a man aged 45-65 years with Graves' ophthalmopathy. The gene calls are TRBV27 and TRBJ2-2; 10 bases fit TRBD2. The sequencing input was peripheral blood. This CDR3 is CASSLQVVAGGSTGELFF. The CDR3 bases are TGTGCCAGCAGCCTTCAGGTAGTAGCGGGAGGTAGCACCGGGGAGCTGTTTTTT.